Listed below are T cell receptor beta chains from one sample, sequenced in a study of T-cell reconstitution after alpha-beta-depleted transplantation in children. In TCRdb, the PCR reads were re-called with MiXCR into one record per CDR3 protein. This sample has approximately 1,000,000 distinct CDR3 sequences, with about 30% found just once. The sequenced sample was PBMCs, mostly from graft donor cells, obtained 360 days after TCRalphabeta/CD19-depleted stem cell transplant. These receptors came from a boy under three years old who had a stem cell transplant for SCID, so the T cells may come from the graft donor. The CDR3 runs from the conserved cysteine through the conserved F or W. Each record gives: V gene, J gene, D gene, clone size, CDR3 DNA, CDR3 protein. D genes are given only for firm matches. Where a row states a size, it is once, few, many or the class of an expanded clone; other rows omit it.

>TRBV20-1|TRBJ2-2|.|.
TGCAGTGCTAGGGAATGGACACAGACCTACACCGGGGAGCTGTTTTTT
CSAREWTQTYTGELFF
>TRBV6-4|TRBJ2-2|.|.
TGTGCCAGCAGTGCTCGAGGGGGTACCGGGGAGCTGTTTTTT
CASSARGGTGELFF
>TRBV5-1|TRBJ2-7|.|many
TGCGCCAGCAGCTTGGCCCCCAGGCTAAGCTCCTACGAGCAGTACTTC
CASSLAPRLSSYEQYF
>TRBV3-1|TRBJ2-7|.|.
TGTGCCAGCAGCCAAGGAGAGGCCGAGCAGTACTTC
CASSQGEAEQYF
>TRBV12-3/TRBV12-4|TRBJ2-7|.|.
TGTGCCAGCAGAGAAGGGGTCCCCGGGTGGGAGCAGTACTTC
CASREGVPGWEQYF
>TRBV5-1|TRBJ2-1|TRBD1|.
TGCGCCAGCAGCTCGTGGACAGGGGGCATAATAAATGAGCAGTTCTTC
CASSSWTGGIINEQFF
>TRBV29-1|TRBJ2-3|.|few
TGCAGCGCCTATAAAAATACGCAGTATTTT
CSAYKNTQYF
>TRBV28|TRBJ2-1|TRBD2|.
TGTGCCAGCAGTCCCCCCTGGGGACTAGCTACAAATGAGCAGTTCTTC
CASSPPWGLATNEQFF
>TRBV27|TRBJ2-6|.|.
TGTGCCAGCAGTACACTCGCAGGGTTTCTCGCGGGGGCCAACGTCCTGACTTTC
CASSTLAGFLAGANVLTF
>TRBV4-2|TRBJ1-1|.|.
TGTGCCAGCAGCCAAGAGGTCTCGCTCCCTTCGTGGAACACTGAAGCTTTCTTT
CASSQEVSLPSWNTEAFF
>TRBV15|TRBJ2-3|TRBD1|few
TGTGCCACCAGCAGAGGGGGACAGGTACTCACAGATACGCAGTATTTT
CATSRGGQVLTDTQYF
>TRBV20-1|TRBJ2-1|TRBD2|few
TGCAGTGCTCAGACTAGCGGCGGAGGCCGATTCTACAATGAGCAGTTCTTC
CSAQTSGGGRFYNEQFF
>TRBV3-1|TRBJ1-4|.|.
TGTGCCAGCAGCCAAGGGATCAGGGAGGCTGAAAAACTGTTTTTT
CASSQGIREAEKLFF